These 30 T cell receptor beta chains were sequenced from one sample in a study of T-cell reconstitution after alpha-beta-depleted transplantation in children. Unique molecular identifiers featured in how the TCRbeta library was prepared. TCRdb passed the PCR reads through MiXCR, listing each CDR3 protein once. The sample contains fewer than 350,000 distinct CDR3 sequences, over 9.5% of which appear only once. Specimen: PBMCs, collected before TCRalphabeta/CD19-depleted stem cell transplant. The receptors come from a boy younger than two with acute myeloid leukemia, due to receive a stem cell transplant.

This clonotype was seen only a few times. J is TRBJ2-1 and V is TRBV30, with 8 bases matching TRBD1. Losses at the gene ends were 6 bases for V and 6 bases for J; bases not matched to a gene: 7. CDR1 GTSNPN and CDR2 SVGIG come from the germline V gene (reference sequence). The CDR3 spans 13 residues. The CDR3 sequence is CACRTGTFNEQFF. The DNA of the CDR3 is TGTGCCTGCCGGACAGGGACCTTCAATGAGCAGTTCTTC.

This clonotype was detected many times. The CDR3 DNA reads as TGTGCCAGCAGCCAAGTAAGCGGGGGGACCTACGAGCAGTACTTC. Its translation is CASSQVSGGTYEQYF. This chain links TRBV4-2 with TRBJ2-7; TRBD2 aligns across 9 bases. V trimming: 1 base; J trimming: 2 bases; junction bases outside the gene matches: 3. Germline CDR1 reads LGHNA; CDR2 reads YNFKEQ. The CDR3 runs to 15 residues.

In this sample, this clonotype turned up many times. This rearrangement joins TRBV29-1 to TRBJ2-2; TRBD2 matches 9 bases. Germline CDR1 reads SQVTM; CDR2 reads ANQGSEA. This CDR3 contains 16 residues. Unmatched junction bases numbered 8, after V lost 5 bases and J lost 1 base. The CDR3 is CSVSGGGAVNTGELFF. The CDR3 nucleotides are TGCAGCGTTTCTGGCGGGGGGGCCGTGAACACCGGGGAGCTGTTTTTT.

The chain has TRBV3-1 and TRBJ2-3, with D perhaps TRBD1 (6 bases). The CDR3 is 15 amino acids. Trimming took off 7 bases at V and 1 base at J, with 15 bases between the two ends. The germline CDR1 and CDR2 sequences are LGHDT and YNNKEL (reference sequence). The CDR3 DNA sequence: TGTGCCAGCACCCCGTTCAGGGGCCGCACAGATACGCAGTATTTT. It is translated as CASTPFRGRTDTQYF.

There are many counts of this clonotype. CDR3: CASSHSGLHVSGNTIYF. CDR3 in DNA: TGCGCCAGCAGCCATAGCGGACTTCATGTCTCTGGAAACACCATATATTTT. V gene TRBV4-3 combines with J gene TRBJ1-3, with D hard to call. The CDR3 totals 17 residues. The ends were cut back, 3 bases at V and 0 bases at J, with 15 bases in the middle. Germline values: CDR1 LGHNA, CDR2 YSLEER.

The rearrangement links TRBV5-1 to TRBJ2-7; TRBD1 aligns across 8 bases. Germline CDR1 reads SGHRS; CDR2 reads YFSETQ. Trimming removed 0 bases from V and 4 bases from J; junction bases left unmatched: 6. The CDR3 runs 15 residues. CDR3 protein: CASSLVAGGWYEQYF. CDR3 nucleotides: TGCGCCAGCAGCTTGGTTGCAGGGGGCTGGTACGAGCAGTACTTC.

This clonotype was detected ten times or more. The CDR3 loop is CSAKRANTEAFF. The CDR3 DNA reads as TGCAGCGCAAAGAGGGCGAACACTGAAGCTTTCTTT. The rearrangement links TRBV29-1 to TRBJ1-1, with D unclear. V was clipped by 7 bases and J by 1 base, with 10 bases between them. In germline, CDR1 is SQVTM, CDR2 ANQGSEA. The CDR3 runs 12 residues.

The rearrangement links TRBV7-2 to TRBJ2-5; 8 positions agree with TRBD1. CDR1 is SGHTA and CDR2 is FQGNSA in the germline V gene. This CDR3 is built from 14 residues. V trimming: 5 bases; J trimming: 5 bases; junction bases outside the gene matches: 7. CDR3 bases: TGTGCCAGCAGCCTACAGGGGGATTGGGAGACCCAGTACTTC. Translating gives CASSLQGDWETQYF. Supplemented by reference TRBV7-2 and TRBJ2-5, the full variable domain reads GAGVSQSPSNKVTEKGKDVELRCDPISGHTALYWYRQSLGQGLEFLIYFQGNSAPDKSGLPSDRFSAERTGGSVSTLTIQRTQQEDSAVYLCASSLQGDWETQYFGPGTRLLVL.

This clonotype occurred many times. The chain links TRBV28 to TRBJ2-1; 7 nucleotides line up with TRBD1. This CDR3 is built from 13 residues. Per germline, CDR1 MDHEN and CDR2 SYDVKM. The V and J ends lost 5 bases and 8 bases, in that order; junction bases with no gene match: 6. The CDR3 DNA is TGTGCCAGCAGTGTAGACAGGGCCCATGAGCAGTTCTTC. Its protein is CASSVDRAHEQFF. Complete variable domain (other parts from reference TRBV28 and TRBJ2-1): DVKVTQSSRYLVKRTGEKVFLECVQDMDHENMFWYRQDPGLGLRLIYFSYDVKMKEKGDIPEGYSVSREKKERFSLILESASTNQTSMYLCASSVDRAHEQFFGPGTRLTVL.

This clonotype appeared many times. The rearrangement links TRBV7-6 to TRBJ2-1; 10 nucleotides agree with TRBD2. V lost 3 bases, J lost 14 bases, and 10 bases stayed unmatched. Looked up from germline, CDR1 is SGHVS and CDR2 is FNYEAQ. CDR3 length equals 14 residues. The CDR3 protein is CASSLVAGGLAKFF. As DNA, the CDR3 is TGTGCCAGCAGCTTGGTAGCGGGGGGCCTGGCAAAGTTCTTC. Full variable domain (remainder filled in from reference TRBV7-6 and TRBJ2-1): GAGVSQSPRYKVTKRGQDVALRCDPISGHVSLYWYRQALGQGPEFLTYFNYEAQQDKSGLPNDRFSAERPEGSISTLTIQRTEQRDSAMYRCASSLVAGGLAKFFGPGTRLTVL.

The J gene is TRBJ1-1, the V gene TRBV4-2, with D possibly being TRBD1 (5 bases). This CDR3 is built from 14 residues. V gave up 5 bases and J gave up 5 bases, with 15 bases separating them. The V gene's germline CDR1 is LGHNA and CDR2 YNFKEQ. The CDR3 here is CASSIYGGLTEAFF. The CDR3 DNA reads as TGTGCCAGCAGCATATATGGGGGGTTAACTGAAGCTTTCTTT.

There are many counts of this clonotype. J is TRBJ2-5 and V is TRBV7-9; TRBD2 agrees at 9 bases. The CDR3 has 15 residues. V lost 3 bases and J lost 5; bases outside the gene matches: 7. Germline-derived CDR1 and CDR2 are SEHNR and FQNEAQ (reference sequence). CDR3 region: CASSFRGGAEETQYF. The CDR3 DNA is TGTGCCAGCAGCTTTCGCGGGGGGGCGGAGGAGACCCAGTACTTC.

This clonotype has ten or more counts. The gene calls are TRBV7-2 and TRBJ2-7, with 8 bases aligning to TRBD1. The CDR3 has 14 residues. Trimming removed 2 bases from V and 2 bases from J; junction bases left unmatched: 2. Germline V gene sequence: CDR1 SGHTA, CDR2 FQGNSA. CDR3 protein: CASSLTTGAYEQYF. DNA of the CDR3: TGTGCCAGCAGCTTAACGACAGGGGCCTACGAGCAGTACTTC.

This clonotype was recorded many times. The DNA for the CDR3 is TGTGCCAGCAGCCAAGTTGAGGGGATGTACGAGCAGTACTTC. Its translation is CASSQVEGMYEQYF. J is TRBJ2-7 and V is TRBV16; D is tentatively TRBD1 or TRBD2 (5 bases each). The ends were cut back, 2 bases at V and 4 bases at J, with 12 bases in the middle. The CDR3 sequence is 14 residues long. Germline CDR1 KGHSY, CDR2 FQNENV.

This clonotype was seen a handful of times. This chain uses TRBV7-9 with TRBJ2-1, with 11 bases lining up with TRBD2. Looked up from germline, CDR1 is SEHNR and CDR2 is FQNEAQ (reference sequence). This CDR3 spans 14 amino acids. V lost 5 bases, J lost 8 bases, and 5 bases stayed unmatched. CDR3 coding DNA: TGTGCCAGCAGCCAAAGGGGACTAGCGGATGAGCAGTTCTTC. It encodes CASSQRGLADEQFF.

This clonotype was recorded at least ten times. The J gene is TRBJ1-2, the V gene TRBV6-5, with no clear D. Germline-derived CDR1 and CDR2 are MNHEY and SVGAGI. The CDR3 contains 14 residues. V was shortened by 1 base and J by 8 bases, with 14 bases between the two germline ends. In nucleotides, the CDR3 is TGTGCCAGCAGTTACTTACGGGGAGAGGAGGGCTACACCTTC. Its protein product is CASSYLRGEEGYTF.

This clonotype was picked up many times. This sequence joins TRBV5-1 and TRBJ2-3; no definite D call. This CDR3 is built from 13 residues. V was clipped by 0 bases and J by 4 bases, with 6 bases between them. Germline CDR1 reads SGHRS; CDR2 reads YFSETQ. The CDR3 DNA reads TGCGCCAGCAGCTTGGCGCAGCCAGATACGCAGTATTTT. Protein: CASSLAQPDTQYF.

This clonotype has ten or more counts. The chain carries TRBV6-2 or TRBV6-3 and TRBJ2-1, with D possibly TRBD1 on 6 matching bases. The germline CDR1 and CDR2 sequences are MNHEY and SVGEGT. Trimming cost V 6 bases and J 6 bases, with 12 bases left between them. The CDR3 contains 13 residues. The CDR3 sequence is CASSRGQRNEQFF. Written as DNA, the CDR3 is TGTGCCAGCAGCAGAGGACAGCGCAATGAGCAGTTCTTC.

This clonotype was picked up many times. The CDR3 loop is CSAQPHLIGTGLKGYTF. In nucleotides, the CDR3 is TGCAGCGCTCAACCACACCTTATCGGGACAGGGCTGAAAGGCTACACCTTC. V and J are TRBV29-1 and TRBJ1-2; 9 bases agree with TRBD1. The CDR3 is 17 amino acids. Germline V gene lookup returns CDR1 SQVTM and CDR2 ANQGSEA. V was clipped by 7 bases and J by 8 bases; unmatched bases: 23.

Comment on this clonotype: Since a much larger clone is just one base distant, this may be a read error. This chain links TRBV28 with TRBJ1-2; no clear D. CDR1 is MDHEN and CDR2 is SYDVKM in the germline V gene. This CDR3 spans 13 amino acids. The CDR3: CDSSPTGHYGYTF. In nucleotides, the CDR3 is TGTGACAGCAGTCCCACCGGCCACTATGGCTACACCTTC.

This clonotype was found many times. V and J are TRBV12-3 or TRBV12-4 and TRBJ2-7; D is tentatively TRBD1 or TRBD2 (5 bases each). The germline V and J ends were trimmed by 6 bases and 3 bases, with 12 bases remaining between them. This CDR3 comprises 13 residues. Here the CDR3 DNA reads TGTGCCAGCAGCAACCGGGGCCACTACGAGCAGTACTTC. It codes for CASSNRGHYEQYF.

This clonotype was detected ten times or more. The chain has TRBV3-1 and TRBJ2-2; 11 nucleotides line up with TRBD2. Looked up from germline, CDR1 is LGHDT and CDR2 is YNNKEL (reference sequence). The CDR3 is made up of 19 amino acids. V dropped 7 bases and J dropped 1; count of bases not matched to a gene: 14. The CDR3 protein is CASTPSGTSGVLNTGELFF. The CDR3 region has the DNA TGTGCCAGCACCCCTAGTGGGACTAGCGGAGTGTTGAACACCGGGGAGCTGTTTTTT.

Concerning this clonotype itself: A much more abundant neighbour one base away suggests this may be a read error. The J gene is TRBJ1-2, the V gene TRBV20-1, with D possibly matching TRBD1 (5 bases). CDR1 and CDR2 (germline): DFQATT, SNEGSKA (reference sequence). The CDR3 sequence is 10 residues long. The V and J ends lost 4 bases and 8 bases respectively, with 8 bases between them. In DNA, the CDR3 is TGCAGTGCTATGGCAGGGGGCTACACCTTC. Translated, it gives CSAMAGGYTF.

In its sample, this clonotype was seen many times. The genes are TRBV28 and TRBJ1-6; D unclear. Germline lookup yields CDR1 MDHEN and CDR2 SYDVKM. The ends were cut back, 4 bases at V and 9 bases at J, with 13 bases in the middle. The CDR3 length is 14 residues. CDR3 loop: CASSWSGSGSPLHF. The CDR3 coding sequence is TGTGCCAGCAGTTGGTCGGGATCGGGTTCACCCCTCCACTTT.

This clonotype was found many times. The CDR3: CASSRGLAVYNEQFF. CDR3 coding DNA: TGTGCCAGCAGCCGGGGACTAGCGGTTTACAATGAGCAGTTCTTC. V gene TRBV11-3 combines with J gene TRBJ2-1, with 11 bases lining up with TRBD2. CDR3 length: 15 residues. The germline CDR1 and CDR2 sequences are SGHNT and YENEEA. With 5 bases clipped from V and 4 bases from J, the junction kept 4 bases outside the gene matches.

In its sample, this clonotype was seen many times. The gene calls are TRBV13 and TRBJ2-7, with D possibly being TRBD2 (5 bases). The CDR3 loop spans 12 amino acids. The germline CDR1 and CDR2 sequences are PRHDT and FYEKMQ (reference sequence). Trimming pared 2 bases from V and 4 bases from J, leaving 6 bases between. The CDR3 DNA reads TGTGCCAGCAGCTTACGGGAATACGAGCAGTACTTC. Encoded protein: CASSLREYEQYF.

This clonotype showed up many times. The chain uses TRBV9 and TRBJ1-6, with TRBD1 identical over 10 bases. This CDR3 is built from 15 residues. The J segment lost 8 bases and the V segment lost 0 bases, leaving 2 bases of the junction unmatched. Germline V gene lookup returns CDR1 SGDLS and CDR2 YYNGEE. In DNA form, the CDR3 reads TGTGCCAGCAGCGTAGTAGGGACAGGGGATTCACCCCTCCACTTT. Protein product: CASSVVGTGDSPLHF.

This clonotype was seen many times. This sequence joins TRBV7-2 and TRBJ2-1, with 11 bases lining up with TRBD2. J gave up 9 bases and V 5 bases, and 12 bases lay outside the gene matches. The germline gives CDR1 SGHTA, CDR2 FQGNSA. This CDR3 is 16 amino acids long. The CDR3 DNA is TGTGCCAGCAGCGCTACTCTAGCGGGGGGTGGGACTGAGCAGTTCTTC. It specifies CASSATLAGGGTEQFF.

This clonotype was recorded a few times. The gene calls are TRBV30 and TRBJ2-4; TRBD1 matches 7 bases. This CDR3 region has 15 residues. Germline CDR1 reads GTSNPN; CDR2 reads SVGIG (reference sequence). V dropped 2 bases and J dropped 9; count of bases not matched to a gene: 13. CDR3 bases: TGTGCCTGGAGTCCCTTACGCCCACAGGGGACCATTCAGTACTTC. It codes for CAWSPLRPQGTIQYF.

This clonotype has at least ten counts. V and J are TRBV5-1 and TRBJ2-1, with 11 bases that match TRBD2. The V gene's germline CDR1 is SGHRS and CDR2 YFSETQ. This CDR3 contains 14 residues. The V segment lost 6 bases and the J segment 9 bases; nucleotides outside the gene matches: 8. The CDR3 DNA follows: TGCGCCAGCAACACTAGCGGGAGTTTTACTGAGCAGTTCTTC. Protein product: CASNTSGSFTEQFF.